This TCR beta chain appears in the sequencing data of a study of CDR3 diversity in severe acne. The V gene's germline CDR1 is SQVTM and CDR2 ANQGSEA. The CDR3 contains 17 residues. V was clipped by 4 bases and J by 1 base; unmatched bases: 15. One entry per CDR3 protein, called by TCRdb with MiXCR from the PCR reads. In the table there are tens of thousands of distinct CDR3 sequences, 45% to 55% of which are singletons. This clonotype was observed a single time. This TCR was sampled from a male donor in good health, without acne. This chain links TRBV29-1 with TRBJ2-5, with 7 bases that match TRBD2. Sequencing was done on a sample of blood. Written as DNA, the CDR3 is TGCAGCGTTGGGGTCGGCTCGAGCGGGGACTTCCAAGAGACCCAGTACTTC. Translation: CSVGVGSSGDFQETQYF. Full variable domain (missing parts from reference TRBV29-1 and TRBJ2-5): SAVISQKPSRDICQRGTSLTIQCQVDSQVTMMFWYRQQPGQSLTLIATANQGSEATYESGFVIDKFPISRPNLTFSTLTVSNMSPEDSSIYLCSVGVGSSGDFQETQYFGPGTRLLVL.